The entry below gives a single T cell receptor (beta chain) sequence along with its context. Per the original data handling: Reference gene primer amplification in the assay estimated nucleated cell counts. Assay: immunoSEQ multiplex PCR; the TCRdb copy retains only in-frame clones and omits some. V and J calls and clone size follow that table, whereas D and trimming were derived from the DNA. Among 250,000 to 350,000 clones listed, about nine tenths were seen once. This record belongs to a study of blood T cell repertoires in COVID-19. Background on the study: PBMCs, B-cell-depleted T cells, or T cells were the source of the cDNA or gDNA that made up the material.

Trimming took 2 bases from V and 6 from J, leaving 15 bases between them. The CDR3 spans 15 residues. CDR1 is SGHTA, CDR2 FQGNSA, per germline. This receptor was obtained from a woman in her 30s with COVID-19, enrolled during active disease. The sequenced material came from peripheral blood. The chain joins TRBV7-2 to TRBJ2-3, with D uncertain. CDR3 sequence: CASSLISGSRDTQYF. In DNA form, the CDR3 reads TGTGCCAGCAGCTTAATTTCAGGATCTCGGGATACGCAGTATTTT.